One and the same sample provided the 25 T cell receptor beta chains below, sequenced in a study of T-cell reconstitution after alpha-beta-depleted transplantation in children. Using unique molecular identifiers, the investigators prepared the TCRbeta library. TCRdb recomputed calls from the PCR reads with MiXCR, one row per CDR3 protein. The data show around 180,000 distinct CDR3 sequences, with 11% seen just once and about 13% held by the top ten. The material was PBMCs, obtained before TCRalphabeta/CD19-depleted stem cell transplant. The receptors come from a boy between 2 and 10 years old with acute myeloid leukemia, due to receive a stem cell transplant.

This clonotype was seen ten or more times. The chain recombines TRBV20-1 with TRBJ2-7; D might be TRBD1 or TRBD2, each matching 6 bases. The germline V and J ends were trimmed by 4 bases and 2 bases, with 18 bases remaining between them. From germline, CDR1 is DFQATT and CDR2 SNEGSKA (reference sequence). The CDR3 length is 15 residues. CDR3 bases: TGCAGTGCTACGGTCGTAGGGGGGTTCACCTACGAGCAGTACTTC. Amino acids: CSATVVGGFTYEQYF.

Many counts were recorded for this clonotype. A junction end diverges from the germline sequence, so it may reflect a read error. The V call is TRBV12-3 or TRBV12-4, the J call TRBJ2-5, with D possibly called TRBD1 or TRBD2 (6 bases each). CDR3 length: 14 residues. CDR3 loop: CACRNAGHGVTQYF. CDR3 DNA sequence: TGTGCCTGCAGAAACGCGGGACATGGCGTGACCCAGTACTTC.

This clonotype has a single count. A much larger clone lies a single base off, so this may be a read error. The chain employs TRBV5-1 and TRBJ1-1; D is unresolved. The length of the CDR3 is 14 residues. Germline values: CDR1 SGHRS, CDR2 YFSETQ. The CDR3: CASSLEGENTEALF. For the CDR3, the DNA is TGCGCCAGCAGCTTGGAGGGAGAGAACACTGAAGCTCTCTTT.

This clonotype was detected ten times or more. DNA of the CDR3: TGCAGTGCTAGCCCGGGACAGGGGTATAATTCACCCCTCCACTTT. It specifies CSASPGQGYNSPLHF. The chain employs TRBV20-1 and TRBJ1-6; TRBD1 aligns across 10 bases. The CDR3 extends over 15 amino acids. V lost 3 bases to trimming and J lost 4 bases; unmatched junction nucleotides: 3. The V gene's germline CDR1 is DFQATT and CDR2 SNEGSKA (reference sequence).

At least ten counts were recorded for this clonotype. The V gene is TRBV6-5, the J gene TRBJ2-7; D is ambiguous. Germline CDR1 and CDR2: MNHEY and SVGAGI. V was clipped by 4 bases and J by 5 bases, with 15 bases between them. The CDR3 sequence is 14 residues long. CDR3 protein: CASSSGSLTDEQYF. The CDR3 DNA sequence: TGTGCCAGCAGTTCAGGCAGTCTCACGGACGAGCAGTACTTC.

This clonotype was seen at least ten times. The chain combines TRBV11-1 with TRBJ2-1, with D perhaps matching TRBD2 (6 bases). Looked up from germline, CDR1 is SGHAT and CDR2 is FQDESV (reference sequence). Trimming removed 7 bases from V and 2 bases from J, with 24 bases in between. The CDR3 length is 18 residues. This CDR3 reads CASTDGGLLLAPYNEQFF. The CDR3 DNA is TGTGCCAGCACCGATGGGGGACTCCTCCTTGCCCCCTACAATGAGCAGTTCTTC.

The chain combines TRBV28 with TRBJ1-6, with 8 nucleotides matching TRBD1. The germline V gene encodes CDR1 MDHEN and CDR2 SYDVKM. The CDR3 covers 16 residues. The J segment lost 5 bases and the V segment lost 4 bases, leaving 7 bases of the junction unmatched. The CDR3 sequence: CASSSYGQGNNSPLHF. The CDR3 DNA reads TGTGCCAGCAGTTCTTACGGACAGGGCAATAATTCACCCCTCCACTTT.

This clonotype was observed many times. The chain joins TRBV4-2 to TRBJ1-5, with 8 bases aligning to TRBD1. Germline-derived CDR1 and CDR2 are LGHNA and YNFKEQ. The CDR3 totals 15 residues. With 1 base clipped from V and 1 base from J, the junction kept 0 bases outside the gene matches. The CDR3 nucleotides read TGTGCCAGCAGCCAAGGGACAGGGAGCAATCAGCCCCAGCATTTT. This sequence encodes CASSQGTGSNQPQHF.

This clonotype was recorded at least ten times. V gene TRBV3-1 combines with J gene TRBJ2-4, with TRBD1 as a possible D gene (6 bases). Trimming took 1 base from V and 2 from J, leaving 15 bases between them. This CDR3 region has 17 residues. Germline CDR1 LGHDT, CDR2 YNNKEL (reference sequence). CDR3 amino acids: CASSQAGVRDTKNIQYF. Written as DNA, the CDR3 is TGTGCCAGCAGCCAAGCAGGGGTCAGGGATACCAAAAACATTCAGTACTTC.

This clonotype appeared many times. Here the CDR3 reads CASSFDPAGDGEQYF. In DNA form, the CDR3 reads TGCGCCAGCAGCTTCGATCCAGCGGGGGACGGGGAGCAGTACTTC. The V and J genes are TRBV5-1 and TRBJ2-7, with TRBD2 matching over 8 bases. Germline-derived CDR1 and CDR2 are SGHRS and YFSETQ. V trimming: 2 bases; J trimming: 7 bases; junction bases outside the gene matches: 11. The CDR3 covers 15 residues.

Many counts were recorded for this clonotype. The chain employs TRBV11-2 and TRBJ1-3; D possibly corresponds to TRBD1 (5 bases). Germline lookup yields CDR1 SGHAT and CDR2 FQNNGV. The length of the CDR3 is 14 residues. Between the trimmed V and J ends, which lost 5 bases and 8 bases, there was a span of 16 bases. CDR3 nucleotide sequence: TGTGCCAGCAGCCTAAAGGGGCGAAGAGACACCATATATTTT. It encodes CASSLKGRRDTIYF. Using reference TRBV11-2 and TRBJ1-3 for the parts outside the CDR3, the full variable domain is EAGVAQSPRYKIIEKRQSVAFWCNPISGHATLYWYQQILGQGPKLLIQFQNNGVVDDSQLPKDRFSAERLKGVDSTLKIQPAKLEDSAVYLCASSLKGRRDTIYFGEGSWLTVV.

This clonotype was recorded many times. This chain joins TRBV20-1 and TRBJ1-2; D is perhaps TRBD1 (6 bases). The CDR3 runs to 10 residues. V lost 4 bases and J lost 8, with 8 bases in between. CDR1 and CDR2 (germline): DFQATT, SNEGSKA (reference sequence). The CDR3 reads CSANRDGYTF. CDR3 in DNA: TGCAGTGCTAACAGGGACGGCTACACCTTC.

This clonotype was observed at least ten times. The chain joins TRBV5-1 to TRBJ2-5; unclear D gene. This CDR3 contains 16 residues. Trimming cost V 0 bases and J 2 bases, with 14 bases left between them. Germline V gene lookup returns CDR1 SGHRS and CDR2 YFSETQ. The CDR3 reads CASSLGVGSLQETQYF. The CDR3, as DNA: TGCGCCAGCAGCTTGGGTGTGGGATCTCTGCAAGAGACCCAGTACTTC.

This clonotype was counted between two and nine times. The chain couples TRBV7-6 to TRBJ1-6; 8 bases are a match to TRBD1. In germline, CDR1 is SGHVS, CDR2 FNYEAQ. V was clipped by 6 bases and J by 7 bases; unmatched bases: 8. The CDR3 contains 15 residues. CDR3 residues: CASRDRVGTNSPLHF. The DNA of the CDR3 is TGTGCCAGCAGGGACAGGGTTGGGACAAATTCACCCCTCCACTTT. The full variable domain, completed using reference TRBV7-6 and TRBJ1-6, is GAGVSQSPRYKVTKRGQDVALRCDPISGHVSLYWYRQALGQGPEFLTYFNYEAQQDKSGLPNDRFSAERPEGSISTLTIQRTEQRDSAMYRCASRDRVGTNSPLHFGNGTRLTVT.

At least ten counts were recorded for this clonotype. This sequence joins TRBV24-1 and TRBJ2-1; TRBD1 matches at 7 bases. After removal of 2 bases from V and 9 bases from J, the junction contained 6 bases not matched to a gene. The CDR3 sequence is 14 residues long. Germline CDR1 reads KGHDR; CDR2 reads SFDVKD. The CDR3 here is CATSDWTGTGEQFF. CDR3 DNA: TGTGCCACCAGTGATTGGACAGGCACGGGTGAGCAGTTCTTC.

This clonotype was recorded many times. This chain connects TRBV3-1 to TRBJ2-6; 7 bases agree with TRBD2. The CDR3 runs to 19 residues. Trimming cost V 3 bases and J 4 bases; bases outside gene matches: 15. Germline V gene lookup returns CDR1 LGHDT and CDR2 YNNKEL (reference sequence). Here the CDR3 DNA reads TGTGCCAGCAGCCAGAGACGGATCCGGGGGGTGTCAGGGGCCAACGTCCTGACTTTC. This gives the protein CASSQRRIRGVSGANVLTF.

This clonotype was seen repeatedly, ten times or more. This rearrangement joins TRBV5-1 to TRBJ2-5; tentatively, D is TRBD1 or TRBD2 (5 bases each). The CDR3 totals 15 residues. Trimming shortened V by 1 base and J by 7 bases, and 17 bases separated the two germline ends. The germline V gene has CDR1 SGHRS and CDR2 YFSETQ. The CDR3 protein is CASSLFGGEEATQYF. The DNA for the CDR3 is TGCGCCAGCAGCTTGTTTGGGGGAGAGGAAGCGACCCAGTACTTC.

This clonotype was observed at least ten times. J is TRBJ2-3 and V is TRBV6-4, with D uncertain. Per the germline V gene, CDR1 is MRHNA and CDR2 is SNTAGT. The length of the CDR3 is 13 residues. The ends were cut back, 0 bases at V and 7 bases at J, with 8 bases in the middle. The CDR3 coding sequence is TGTGCCAGCAGTGACTCGAGCCTAAATACGCAGTATTTT. Its protein product is CASSDSSLNTQYF.

This clonotype was observed at least ten times. The chain uses TRBV27 and TRBJ2-7; 10 bases fit TRBD2. The length of the CDR3 is 15 residues. V lost 8 bases and J lost 5; bases outside the gene matches: 12. The germline V gene has CDR1 MNHEY and CDR2 SMNVEV (reference sequence). The CDR3 sequence: CASSQEAGGPNEQYF. The CDR3 DNA reads TGTGCCAGCTCTCAAGAAGCGGGAGGGCCCAACGAGCAGTACTTC.

This clonotype came up many times. This chain links TRBV10-1 with TRBJ2-1; 9 positions agree with TRBD1. CDR1 and CDR2 (germline): WNHNN, SYGVQD (reference sequence). CDR3 size: 13 residues. The V segment lost 8 bases and the J segment 8 bases; nucleotides outside the gene matches: 7. In nucleotides, the CDR3 is TGCGCCAGCCGCGGGACAGGGAGTCATGAGCAGTTCTTC. It yields the protein CASRGTGSHEQFF.

This clonotype was observed at least ten times. This chain joins TRBV5-6 and TRBJ2-3; D gene uncertain. CDR1 and CDR2 (germline): SGHDT, YYEEEE. Trimming removed 1 base from V and 3 bases from J, with 6 bases in between. This CDR3 is 13 amino acids long. The CDR3 DNA reads as TGTGCCAGCAGCTTGAGAGTTACAGATACGCAGTATTTT. Protein: CASSLRVTDTQYF. The entire variable domain, with the rest obtained from reference TRBV5-6 and TRBJ2-3, is as follows: DAGVTQSPTHLIKTRGQQVTLRCSPKSGHDTVSWYQQALGQGPQFIFQYYEEEERQRGNFPDRFSGHQFPNYSSELNVNALLLGDSALYLCASSLRVTDTQYFGPGTRLTVL.

There are many counts of this clonotype. This chain connects TRBV5-1 to TRBJ2-7, with D perhaps TRBD1 (6 bases). Trimming took 2 bases from V and 2 from J, leaving 8 bases between them. This CDR3 contains 13 residues. CDR1 and CDR2 from the germline V gene are SGHRS and YFSETQ. CDR3 in amino acids: CASSFQGTYEQYF. The CDR3 coding sequence is TGCGCCAGCAGCTTTCAGGGGACCTACGAGCAGTACTTC.

The chain carries TRBV2 and TRBJ2-7; 9 positions match TRBD1. The germline V gene encodes CDR1 SNHLY and CDR2 FYNNEI. The CDR3 extends over 14 amino acids. After removal of 7 bases from V and 5 bases from J, the junction contained 9 bases not matched to a gene. In DNA form, the CDR3 reads TGTGCCAGCACAAGACAGGGGGAGAGCGACGAGCAGTACGTC. Amino acid sequence: CASTRQGESDEQYV.

This clonotype has at least ten counts. The chain uses TRBV19 and TRBJ2-7; 7 bases agree with TRBD1. The CDR3 totals 16 residues. The germline CDR1 and CDR2 sequences are LNHDA and SQIVND (reference sequence). Trimming cost V 0 bases and J 4 bases; bases outside gene matches: 9. The CDR3 is CASSIEHGTVGYEQYF. The CDR3 DNA follows: TGTGCCAGTAGTATAGAGCACGGGACAGTGGGTTACGAGCAGTACTTC.

In this sample, this clonotype turned up many times. The chain employs TRBV20-1 and TRBJ1-4; D gene unclear. This CDR3 has 12 amino acids. V was cut by 1 base and J by 8 bases, with 8 bases left in between. In germline, CDR1 is DFQATT, CDR2 SNEGSKA (reference sequence). The CDR3 nucleotides read TGCAGTGCTAGAGTCCTGAGGGAAAAACTGTTTTTT. This sequence encodes CSARVLREKLFF.